This T cell receptor beta chain was profiled in a study of cytomegalovirus exposure and HLA in healthy donors. General study findings and limits: Both high specificity and high sensitivity reportedly marked the classifier's diagnosis of cytomegalovirus status. Immune exposure data for these donors was limited to CMV serostatus.

With regard to this clone: What it binds is unknown.

Trimming left V 4 bases short and J 3 bases short, with 15 bases between. This CDR3 comprises 15 residues. Per the germline V gene, CDR1 is SGHTA and CDR2 is FQGTGA. The PCR employed 60 Vbeta primers together with 13 Jbeta primers. Only in-frame clones appear in the TCRdb table, and some are missing; sequencing was by immunoSEQ multiplex PCR. The sample has fewer than 200,000 clones, over 75% seen once. The chain is built from TRBV7-3 and TRBJ1-1; a weak D match, TRBD1 (5 bases). The sequence was obtained from a girl less than two years old in good health and CMV-seronegative. Sequencing was performed on PBMCs. The CDR3 reads CASSSGRWGDTEAFF. CDR3 bases: TGTGCCAGCAGCTCAGGACGTTGGGGCGACACTGAAGCTTTCTTT.